Listed here are 26 T cell receptor beta chains from one sample, sequenced in a study of T-cell memory formation after mild COVID-19 (dated by TCRdb to the early 2020s). To prepare the library, 5' RACE was applied. Sequencing was performed on an Illumina NovaSeq 6000. TCRdb redid the processing of the public reads, applying fastp at Q25 and MiXCR, and retained in-frame beta chains. CDR3 protein duplicates are merged, each entry listing the most common genes and DNA. Across this sample there are approximately 400,000 distinct CDR3 sequences, with around 17% seen only once. 20% to 25% of the sample belongs to the ten largest clones. Sequenced material: PBMCs or a T cell subset sorted from them (not recorded which). The receptor source for this set is a young man who had mild COVID-19 (a few samples of this study predate the infection). The sample titles of this study are shuffled in the database, so cell type and time point are left out; the donor was told from shared clones.

The CDR3 coding sequence is TGTGCCAGCAGCTTCAATACCGGGACATTGAATGAGCAGTTCTTC. Amino acid sequence: CASSFNTGTLNEQFF. The rearrangement uses TRBV7-2 and TRBJ2-1; maybe TRBD1 (6 bases). CDR3 length equals 15 residues. The germline gives CDR1 SGHTA, CDR2 FQGNSA. V lost 3 bases, J lost 7 bases, and 16 bases lay in between.

This clonotype was counted many times. The chain joins TRBV25-1 to TRBJ1-5; D is uncertain. The V gene's germline CDR1 is MGHDK and CDR2 SYGVNS. Between the trimmed V and J ends, which lost 2 bases and 0 bases, there was a span of 11 bases. This CDR3 is 16 amino acids long. CDR3 sequence: CASSETASLSNQPQHF. The DNA of the CDR3 is TGTGCCAGCAGTGAAACAGCCAGTCTTAGCAATCAGCCCCAGCATTTT.

This clonotype was seen a few times. The J gene is TRBJ1-1, the V gene TRBV6-5; no definite D call. The germline V gene has CDR1 MNHEY and CDR2 SVGAGI. The CDR3 contains 13 residues. The V gene lost 0 bases and the J gene lost 6 bases, with 8 bases spanning the gap. CDR3 protein: CASSYSIGSEAFF. The DNA of the CDR3 is TGTGCCAGCAGTTACTCGATTGGATCTGAAGCTTTCTTT.

This chain connects TRBV5-4 to TRBJ2-4; no reliable D call. Trimming left V 0 bases short and J 3 bases short, with 7 bases between. Per the germline V gene, CDR1 is SGHNT and CDR2 is YYREEE (reference sequence). The length of the CDR3 is 14 residues. Here the CDR3 reads CASSLAGSKNIQYF. CDR3 coding DNA: TGTGCCAGCAGCTTGGCGGGCAGCAAAAACATTCAGTACTTC.

Many counts were recorded for this clonotype. CDR3 region: CASSLAGVFYNEQFF. DNA of the CDR3: TGTGCCAGCAGCTTAGCGGGGGTGTTTTACAATGAGCAGTTCTTC. The chain carries TRBV7-9 and TRBJ2-1; the D call may be TRBD1 or TRBD2 (5 bases each). CDR1 SEHNR and CDR2 FQNEAQ come from the germline V gene (reference sequence). This CDR3 is built from 15 residues. The V and J ends lost 0 bases and 4 bases respectively, with 10 bases between them.

This sequence joins TRBV29-1 and TRBJ2-5; 12 nucleotides align to TRBD2. Trimming removed 4 bases from V and 5 bases from J; junction bases left unmatched: 11. CDR3 size: 16 residues. The germline V gene encodes CDR1 SQVTM and CDR2 ANQGSEA. CDR3 amino acids: CSVAREGLAGRETQYF. The DNA of the CDR3 is TGCAGCGTTGCCCGCGAAGGACTAGCGGGGAGGGAGACCCAGTACTTC.

This clonotype was detected only a few times. The V gene is TRBV10-3, the J gene TRBJ1-4; unclear D gene. V gave up 0 bases and J gave up 4 bases, with 9 bases separating them. Germline lookup yields CDR1 ENHRY and CDR2 SYGVKD. The CDR3 has 15 residues. CDR3 protein: CAISESADYNEKLFF. The DNA of the CDR3 is TGTGCCATCAGTGAGTCGGCAGATTATAATGAAAAACTGTTTTTT.

The chain links TRBV2 to TRBJ1-3, with TRBD1 identical over 9 bases. Per germline, CDR1 SNHLY and CDR2 FYNNEI. The CDR3 is made up of 14 amino acids. Trimming removed 8 bases from V and 4 bases from J; junction bases left unmatched: 6. The CDR3 DNA sequence: TGTGCCAGCCGACGACAGGGGGTAGGAAACACCATATATTTT. This encodes CASRRQGVGNTIYF. Complete variable domain (other parts from reference TRBV2 and TRBJ1-3): EPEVTQTPSHQVTQMGQEVILRCVPISNHLYFYWYRQILGQKVEFLVSFYNNEISEKSEIFDDQFSVERPDGSNFTLKIRSTKLEDSAMYFCASRRQGVGNTIYFGEGSWLTVV.

This clonotype occurred a few times. This rearrangement joins TRBV7-9 to TRBJ1-2; weak D call: TRBD1 (5 bases). The V gene lost 5 bases and the J gene lost 3 bases, with 16 bases spanning the gap. Germline values: CDR1 SEHNR, CDR2 FQNEAQ (reference sequence). This CDR3 region has 15 residues. The CDR3 DNA reads TGTGCCAGCAGCCAGAGTGTGAAGGGACACTATGGCTACACCTTC. Encoded protein: CASSQSVKGHYGYTF.

This clonotype has a handful of counts. The chain recombines TRBV2 with TRBJ1-1; possibly TRBD1 for D (6 bases). CDR3 length: 13 residues. Germline loops: CDR1 SNHLY, CDR2 FYNNEI. The V end lost 9 bases, the J end lost 3 bases, and 14 bases lay between the germline ends. The CDR3, as DNA: TGTGCCAGGTGGGGCAGGGGAGACACTGAAGCTTTCTTT. Encoded protein: CARWGRGDTEAFF.

This clonotype was recorded a few times. This chain connects TRBV20-1 to TRBJ1-1, with D unresolved. Looked up from germline, CDR1 is DFQATT and CDR2 is SNEGSKA (reference sequence). This CDR3 region has 15 residues. Trimming cost V 3 bases and J 1 base, with 15 bases left between them. CDR3 loop: CSARGLTSSNTEAFF. Written as DNA, the CDR3 is TGCAGTGCTAGGGGGTTAACCAGTTCGAACACTGAAGCTTTCTTT.

This clonotype was detected many times. The rearrangement links TRBV5-1 to TRBJ2-1; 7 bases map to TRBD1. Germline CDR1 SGHRS, CDR2 YFSETQ. Losses at the gene ends were 0 bases for V and 7 bases for J; bases not matched to a gene: 10. This CDR3 is built from 16 residues. The CDR3 nucleotides are TGCGCCAGCAGCTTGGCCGAGGGACAGTTAGGGAATGAGCAGTTCTTC. It yields the protein CASSLAEGQLGNEQFF.

This chain joins TRBV20-1 and TRBJ2-7; maybe TRBD2 (5 bases). The length of the CDR3 is 13 residues. From germline, CDR1 is DFQATT and CDR2 SNEGSKA (reference sequence). Between the trimmed V and J ends, which lost 2 bases and 0 bases, there was a span of 8 bases. CDR3 DNA: TGCAGTGCTAGACTAGACTACTCCTACGAGCAGTACGTC. Encoded protein: CSARLDYSYEQYV.

This clonotype was seen repeatedly, ten times or more. This sequence joins TRBV3-1 and TRBJ2-7; 12 nucleotides match TRBD1. CDR1 and CDR2 (germline): LGHDT, YNNKEL (reference sequence). This CDR3 comprises 14 residues. V dropped 3 bases and J dropped 9; count of bases not matched to a gene: 6. Here the CDR3 DNA reads TGTGCCAGCAGCCAGACCGGGACAGGGGGCGGGCAGTACTTC. Amino acids: CASSQTGTGGGQYF.

This clonotype has just a few counts. Here the CDR3 DNA reads TGTGCCAGCACCGGTGAAGGCACTGAAGCTTTCTTT. This codes for CASTGEGTEAFF. The gene calls are TRBV7-9 and TRBJ1-1; D is ambiguous. V was cut by 7 bases and J by 4 bases, with 10 bases left in between. Germline V gives CDR1 SEHNR, CDR2 FQNEAQ (reference sequence). CDR3 length equals 12 residues.

The genes are TRBV6-1 and TRBJ2-7; D call uncertain. V lost 5 bases, J lost 4 bases, and 12 bases lay in between. Per the germline V gene, CDR1 is MNHNS and CDR2 is SASEGT. The CDR3 totals 13 residues. DNA of the CDR3: TGTGCCAGCAGTCCAGCCCCTGGGTACGAGCAGTACGTC. It is translated as CASSPAPGYEQYV.

The chain joins TRBV7-6 to TRBJ1-1, with 9 bases identical to TRBD1. J was trimmed by 5 bases and V by 4 bases; bases with no gene match: 5. This CDR3 has 14 amino acids. The V gene's germline CDR1 is SGHVS and CDR2 FNYEAQ. The CDR3 sequence is CASSSSTGGTEAFF. The CDR3, as DNA: TGTGCCAGCAGCTCTTCGACAGGGGGAACTGAAGCTTTCTTT.

This clonotype was found a few times. The chain links TRBV10-3 to TRBJ1-5; D is undetermined. The ends were cut back, 8 bases at V and 3 bases at J, with 11 bases in the middle. The germline V gene has CDR1 ENHRY and CDR2 SYGVKD. This CDR3 is 13 amino acids long. The CDR3 coding sequence is TGTGCCATCGGCGCGCGGGCCAATCAGCCCCAGCATTTT. As protein: CAIGARANQPQHF.

The genes are TRBV5-1 and TRBJ2-5; D remains unclear. Germline V lookup: CDR1 SGHRS, CDR2 YFSETQ. This CDR3 is built from 16 residues. Trimming took off 0 bases at V and 0 bases at J, with 12 bases between the two ends. The CDR3: CASSLAHYQYQETQYF. Written as DNA, the CDR3 is TGCGCCAGCAGCTTGGCACACTACCAGTACCAAGAGACCCAGTACTTC.

The sample holds a few counts of this clonotype. The chain joins TRBV6-5 to TRBJ1-5; D unresolved. Germline-derived CDR1 and CDR2 are MNHEY and SVGAGI. V gave up 9 bases and J gave up 2 bases, with 23 bases separating them. The CDR3 runs to 17 residues. In DNA, the CDR3 is TGTGCCAGTGGTCGAACAGCCACCCTGGGCGGCAATCAGCCCCAGCATTTT. Translated: CASGRTATLGGNQPQHF.

This clonotype occurred many times. The chain carries TRBV5-1 and TRBJ2-5; D not certain. V lost 3 bases to trimming and J lost 2 bases, with 8 bases between them. Germline V gene data show CDR1 as SGHRS and CDR2 as YFSETQ. CDR3 length: 13 residues. The CDR3 nucleotides are TGCGCCAGCAGCTCTGGCGCTCAAGAGACCCAGTACTTC. Its translation is CASSSGAQETQYF.

V is TRBV7-2 and J is TRBJ1-2; 9 nucleotides align to TRBD1. CDR1 is SGHTA and CDR2 is FQGNSA in the germline V gene. V shed 5 bases, J shed 8 bases, and the junction held 9 bases outside the gene matches. This CDR3 is 14 amino acids long. Here the CDR3 DNA reads TGTGCCAGCAGCCCCGAAGCGGACAGGGGCGGCTACACCTTC. Protein product: CASSPEADRGGYTF.

With respect to this clonotype: A much larger clone lies a single base off, so this may be a read error. The chain links TRBV7-2 to TRBJ2-3; D gene unclear. V shed 5 bases and J shed 4 bases, with 7 bases lying between them. Germline CDR1 is SGHTA and CDR2 is FQGNSA. The CDR3 has 12 residues. CDR3 sequence: CASSPYADTQYF. CDR3 bases: TGTGCCAGCAGCCCCTACGCAGATACGCAGTATTTT.

This chain links TRBV18 with TRBJ2-1; D is ambiguous. V was pared by 3 bases and J by 9 bases, with 15 bases between. This CDR3 spans 14 amino acids. Germline V gene data show CDR1 as KGHSH and CDR2 as LQKENI. The CDR3 coding sequence is TGTGCCAGCTCACCTGCAACTGGGGTGAGTGAGCAGTTCTTC. Protein: CASSPATGVSEQFF.

V usage is TRBV7-2 and J usage is TRBJ1-1; TRBD1 matches 7 bases. V was clipped by 5 bases and J by 10 bases; unmatched bases: 7. This CDR3 spans 12 amino acids. The germline V gene encodes CDR1 SGHTA and CDR2 FQGNSA. CDR3 coding DNA: TGTGCCAGCAGCATCCGACAGGGCCTAGCTTTCTTT. Residues: CASSIRQGLAFF. The full variable domain, completed using reference TRBV7-2 and TRBJ1-1, is GAGVSQSPSNKVTEKGKDVELRCDPISGHTALYWYRQSLGQGLEFLIYFQGNSAPDKSGLPSDRFSAERTGGSVSTLTIQRTQQEDSAVYLCASSIRQGLAFFGQGTRLTVV.

This clonotype was seen more than once but under ten times. The chain has TRBV5-5 and TRBJ2-7; 10 nucleotides agree with TRBD1. The ends lost 4 bases at V and 5 bases at J; junction bases unmatched: 9. CDR3 length: 15 residues. Germline values: CDR1 SGHKS, CDR2 YYEKEE (reference sequence). This CDR3 reads CASSPGGQGTHEQYF. Written as DNA, the CDR3 is TGTGCCAGCAGCCCAGGGGGACAGGGGACCCACGAGCAGTACTTC.